The present entry profiles one T cell receptor beta chain with its context. Other DNA variants within this sample encode the same CDR3. Per the original data handling: Researchers report that nucleated cell counts were estimated from reference gene primer amplification. This table comes from immunoSEQ multiplex PCR, and its TCRdb copy is limited to in-frame clones, with some not included. The V and J calls and clone size come from that table; D and trimming were worked out from the DNA. The table lists under 130,000 clones, over 75% of them singletons. This sample is drawn from a study of blood T cell repertoires in COVID-19. Study overall: PBMCs, B-cell-depleted T cells, or T cells provided the cDNA or gDNA that made up the material.

The sequence derives from a man aged 65-85 years with active or convalescent COVID-19. The sequenced sample was peripheral blood.

The CDR3 sequence is CASSLSGGNIQYF. CDR3 coding DNA: TGTGCCAGCAGTTTGTCAGGGGGAAACATTCAGTACTTC. The rearrangement links TRBV12-3 or TRBV12-4 to TRBJ2-4; 7 bases are shared with TRBD1. The CDR3 has 13 amino acids. Trimming at V came to 3 bases and at J to 6 bases, leaving 2 bases not matched to a gene.